This T cell receptor beta chain stems from a study of technical replicates of blood from four donors (dated by TCRdb to about 2017). The table lists this clone with a count of one. Its antigen remains unidentified. No base quality information exists; no much larger clone differs at one position. The cysteine opens and the phenylalanine closes a CDR3 of 13 amino acids. Only the CDR3 part of the read is kept: 39 bases, read in frame from the first base. CDR1 is given as MNHEY and CDR2 as SVGAGI, both from the germline V gene. At the junction V is shortened by 2 bases and J by 3 bases, with 8 bases in between. Library creation used the immunoSEQ multiplex PCR assay. TCRdb re-hosts the immuneACCESS table, in-frame sequences only. Its copies lack some clones; in the studies checked, an unresolved V gene accounts for under half of them, and the cause for the rest is not known. The sample table contains 75,000 to 95,000 clones; only one count was recorded for approximately 94% of them. The ten largest clones capture 0.39% of the sample.

The chain employs TRBV6-5 and TRBJ2-7; no D gene is confidently identified. This clonotype originated in a human donor in good health. The sample taken for sequencing was T cells isolated from PBMCs. CDR3 reads: CASSYARGYEQYF. The nucleotide sequence reads as follows: TGTGCCAGCAGTTACGCCCGAGGCTACGAGCAGTACTTC.